Listed below are T cell receptor beta chains from one sample, sequenced in a study of cytomegalovirus exposure and HLA in healthy donors. The table came from immunoSEQ multiplex PCR; TCRdb's copy has only in-frame clones and leaves some out. The table shows around 180,000 clones, with less than 85% occurring only once. The sequencing sample was made of PBMCs. The receptors shown here come from a man aged 35 to 55 in good health and CMV-seronegative. Each CDR3 is given with its conserved first and last residue. A D gene is named only where the DNA matches it firmly. Clone size is not always given. Where it is, it says once, few, many or a class for expanded clones.

V	D	size	J	DNA	CDR3
TRBV15	NA	few	TRBJ2-7	TGTGCCACCAGCAGAGATCCCTTGGGAGGCTACGAGCAGTACTTC	CATSRDPLGGYEQYF
TRBV19	NA	NA	TRBJ1-6	TGTGCCAGTAGTATAGGAAGACAGAGAATCAACTCCTATAATTCACCCCTCCACTTT	CASSIGRQRINSYNSPLHF
TRBV2	NA	few	TRBJ1-3	TGTGCCAGCAGACGCGGCAGGTGGGAGAGCTCTGGAAACACCATATATTTT	CASRRGRWESSGNTIYF
TRBV21-1	NA	NA	TRBJ1-5	TGTGCCAGCAGGCTGATCAGGGAATACTACAGCAATCAGCCCCAGCATTTT	CASRLIREYYSNQPQHF
TRBV27	NA	NA	TRBJ2-7	TGTGCCAGCAGACCCCCGAGGACAACTTACTCCTACGAGCAGTACTTC	CASRPPRTTYSYEQYF
TRBV10-3	NA	NA	TRBJ2-7	TGTGCCATCCGCCCGGGTGGCTACGAGCAGTACTTC	CAIRPGGYEQYF
TRBV5-4	TRBD1	few	TRBJ1-1	TGTGCCAGCAGCTTGGCGGGACAGGGTTTAAACACTGAAGCTTTCTTT	CASSLAGQGLNTEAFF
TRBV15	TRBD1	NA	TRBJ1-2	TGTGCCACCAGCAACCCTTCAGGGGGTGACTATGGCTACACCTTC	CATSNPSGGDYGYTF
TRBV7-2	NA	NA	TRBJ1-1	TGTGCCAGCAGCTCCGTAGAACCAGGAGGAGCTTTCTTT	CASSSVEPGGAFF
TRBV11-3	TRBD1	NA	TRBJ2-3	TGTGCCAGCAGCCCCGGACAGGGGGAGGCAGATACGCAGTATTTT	CASSPGQGEADTQYF
TRBV28	NA	NA	TRBJ2-1	TGTGCCAGCAGTTTTCCCCCGCGGGACAATGAGCAGTTCTTC	CASSFPPRDNEQFF
TRBV27	NA	NA	TRBJ1-4	TGTGCCAGCAGTTTAAGGCGGAGGGCGATAGGTGAAAAACTGTTTTTT	CASSLRRRAIGEKLFF
TRBV15	NA	few	TRBJ1-5	TGTGCCACCAGCAGAGATCTTAATCAGCCCCAGCATTTT	CATSRDLNQPQHF
TRBV4-1	TRBD1	NA	TRBJ1-6	TGCGCCAGCAGCCCGATCTTGGGACAGGGGTTTTCTCGGAATTCACCCCTCCACTTT	CASSPILGQGFSRNSPLHF
TRBV6-1	TRBD1	NA	TRBJ1-5	TGTGCCAGCAGTGATCGCGGCAGGGGGCATCAGCCCCAGCATTTT	CASSDRGRGHQPQHF
TRBV30	TRBD2	NA	TRBJ2-7	TGTGCCTGGAGTGCGCGGGGGGCCGACGAGCAGTACTTC	CAWSARGADEQYF
TRBV4-3	TRBD1	once	TRBJ1-1	TGCGCCAGCAGCCTTGGGACAGCGGTGAACACTGAAGCTTTCTTT	CASSLGTAVNTEAFF
TRBV18	TRBD1	NA	TRBJ2-7	TGTGCCAGCTCACCAAAGGGGGCCGGAGTGCAGTACTTC	CASSPKGAGVQYF
TRBV29-1	NA	NA	TRBJ2-7	TGCAGCGTTTTAGGTACTAGCTCTTCCTACGAGCAGTACTTC	CSVLGTSSSYEQYF
TRBV7-9	TRBD1	NA	TRBJ1-1	TGTGCCAGCAGCGCTGACAGGGGCCGGGCGGTGAACACTGAAGCTTTCTTT	CASSADRGRAVNTEAFF
TRBV13	NA	NA	TRBJ1-2	TGTGCCAGCAGCTTAGGAGGGGCAGAAATCTATGGCTACACCTTC	CASSLGGAEIYGYTF
TRBV7-8	TRBD1	NA	TRBJ1-5	TGTGCCAGCAGCTGGGGACAGGGTGGCAATCAGCCCCAGCATTTT	CASSWGQGGNQPQHF
TRBV29-1	TRBD1	NA	TRBJ2-5	TGCAGCGTTGGAAGACAGGGTATTTCGGAGACCCAGTACTTC	CSVGRQGISETQYF
TRBV5-1	TRBD1	NA	TRBJ2-3	TGCGCCAGCAGCGCCCAGGGGGCTCCTAGGGATACGCAGTATTTT	CASSAQGAPRDTQYF
TRBV6-6	NA	NA	TRBJ2-3	TGTGCCAGCAGTTACCCTGGCAGGGTAGATACGCAGTATTTT	CASSYPGRVDTQYF
TRBV5-1	TRBD1	NA	TRBJ2-1	TGCGCCAGCAGATACGGGACAGGGCCTGAGCAGTTCTTC	CASRYGTGPEQFF
TRBV13	TRBD1	NA	TRBJ2-7	TGTGCCAGCAGCTATGGGGACAGGGCGGCCCACGAGCAGTACTTC	CASSYGDRAAHEQYF
TRBV6-1	TRBD1	once	TRBJ1-2	TGTGCCAGCAGTGAATCGACAGGGTATGCCTATGGCTACACCTTC	CASSESTGYAYGYTF
TRBV18	TRBD1	NA	TRBJ1-3	TGTGCCAGCTCATCGACAGGGATTGGAAACACCATATATTTT	CASSSTGIGNTIYF
TRBV6-6	TRBD1	NA	TRBJ2-1	TGTGCCAGCAGTTACTCGGGGACAGGGGGAAATGAGCAGTTCTTC	CASSYSGTGGNEQFF
TRBV7-7	NA	NA	TRBJ2-1	TGTGCCAGCAGCTTGATAGAGAGCTCCTACAATGAGCAGTTCTTC	CASSLIESSYNEQFF
TRBV30	NA	NA	TRBJ2-5	TGTGCCTCCGAGAGGGGGGAGACCCAGTACTTC	CASERGETQYF
TRBV4-3	TRBD2	few	TRBJ2-7	TGCGCCAGCAGCCATGCCCGGGCTGGGACTAGCGGCACCTACGAGCAGTACTTC	CASSHARAGTSGTYEQYF
TRBV11-3	TRBD2	NA	TRBJ2-1	TGTGCCAGCAGCCTAGCGGGAGATTACAATGAGCAGTTCTTC	CASSLAGDYNEQFF
TRBV6-6	NA	NA	TRBJ2-3	TGTGCCGCAAGGGGGACAGATACGCAGTATTTT	CAARGTDTQYF
TRBV7-9	NA	NA	TRBJ2-7	TGTGCCAGCAGCTCCGGACTCTTCTCCTACGAGCAGTACTTC	CASSSGLFSYEQYF
TRBV6-5	NA	NA	TRBJ2-7	TGTGCCAGCAGGGACAGTAGCTCCTACGAGCAGTACTTC	CASRDSSSYEQYF
TRBV7-2	NA	NA	TRBJ2-7	TGTGCCAGCAGCTTAGACAGGGCAAGCGAGCAGTACTTC	CASSLDRASEQYF
TRBV6-5	TRBD2	NA	TRBJ2-6	TGTGCCAGCAGTTATAGCGGGGCCTCGGGGGCCAACGTCCTGACTTTC	CASSYSGASGANVLTF
TRBV5-1	TRBD2	NA	TRBJ2-7	TGCGCCAGCAGCTTGGAGACTAGCGGGACGGGGGAGCAGTACTTC	CASSLETSGTGEQYF
TRBV5-1	NA	few	TRBJ1-2	TGCGCCAGCAGCTTGGCCCCCTTAAATGGCTACACCTTC	CASSLAPLNGYTF